The 20 T cell receptor beta chains listed next were all sequenced from one sample in a study of shared clonotypes between healthy human individuals. Clones were read by immunoSEQ multiplex PCR, and TCRdb kept only the in-frame ones, dropping some. The table has about 2,500,000 clones, around nine tenths seen once. Sequenced sample: naive CD4+ T cells sorted from blood. Indicated subset: CD45RA+ positively selected. These receptors came from a man aged 18 to 30 in good health.

This clone was recorded a few times. This chain joins TRBV5-6 and TRBJ1-6; possibly TRBD1 for D (5 bases). The germline CDR1 and CDR2 sequences are SGHDT and YYEEEE. The CDR3 covers 14 residues. The V end was cut by 4 bases, the J end by 11 bases, with 16 bases between. The CDR3 DNA is TGTGCCAGCAGCCAGGGACCGCGGGTTCCACCCCTCCACTTT. This codes for CASSQGPRVPPLHF.

This chain joins TRBV25-1 and TRBJ2-7; D may be TRBD1 or TRBD2 (5 bases each). CDR3 size: 14 residues. Germline-derived CDR1 and CDR2 are MGHDK and SYGVNS. V lost 2 bases to trimming and J lost 3 bases, with 11 bases between them. CDR3 amino acids: CASSEPGADYEQYF. The CDR3 bases are TGTGCCAGCAGTGAACCCGGGGCAGACTACGAGCAGTACTTC.

The chain joins TRBV27 to TRBJ2-3; 7 nucleotides line up with TRBD1. Trimming removed 4 bases from V and 4 bases from J; junction bases left unmatched: 14. The germline CDR1 and CDR2 sequences are MNHEY and SMNVEV (reference sequence). There are 17 residues in the CDR3. The CDR3 protein is CASSSSLRTGVADTQYF. DNA of the CDR3: TGTGCCAGCAGTTCGTCCCTGCGCACAGGGGTAGCAGATACGCAGTATTTT.

The chain combines TRBV9 with TRBJ2-5; 7 bases are a match to TRBD2. Trimming took 5 bases from V and 5 from J; bases not matched to a gene: 9. The CDR3 loop spans 14 amino acids. The germline V gene encodes CDR1 SGDLS and CDR2 YYNGEE. The CDR3 bases are TGTGCCAGCAGTGGGAGGGTGGGAGAGGAGACCCAGTACTTC. Amino acid sequence: CASSGRVGEETQYF. The full variable domain, rest sourced from reference TRBV9 and TRBJ2-5, is DSGVTQTPKHLITATGQRVTLRCSPRSGDLSVYWYQQSLDQGLQFLIQYYNGEERAKGNILERFSAQQFPDLHSELNLSSLELGDSALYFCASSGRVGEETQYFGPGTRLLVL.

With regard to this clone: An end of the junction differs from the germline gene, which may be a read error. The chain is built from TRBV5-4 and TRBJ1-1; tentative D call: TRBD1 (6 bases). Germline CDR1 is SGHNT and CDR2 is YYREEE (reference sequence). The CDR3 extends over 14 amino acids. This chain's CDR3 is CASSQGQTISEAFF. The CDR3 DNA reads as TGCGCCAGCAGCCAAGGACAGACGATAAGTGAAGCTTTCTTT.

The V gene is TRBV5-1, the J gene TRBJ2-7; possible D gene TRBD2, 6 bases. The CDR3 is 14 amino acids. V lost 4 bases, J lost 6 bases, and 17 bases lay in between. Germline-derived CDR1 and CDR2 are SGHRS and YFSETQ. CDR3 sequence: CASSPGTEGIEQYF. For the CDR3, the DNA is TGCGCCAGCAGCCCCGGGACGGAGGGGATCGAGCAGTACTTC.

This clone has only one observation. The chain employs TRBV27 and TRBJ2-5; D call uncertain. The CDR3 has 12 residues. Germline CDR1 is MNHEY and CDR2 is SMNVEV (reference sequence). V was trimmed by 6 bases and J by 5 bases, leaving 10 bases between them. This CDR3 is CASRGVLETQYF. The CDR3 coding sequence is TGTGCCAGCAGGGGCGTCCTGGAGACCCAGTACTTC.

V usage is TRBV19 and J usage is TRBJ1-6, with D tentatively TRBD1 (6 bases). This CDR3 region has 14 residues. The V gene's germline CDR1 is LNHDA and CDR2 SQIVND (reference sequence). V was clipped by 7 bases and J by 9 bases, with 16 bases between them. The CDR3 nucleotides are TGTGCCAGTACCTCACGGGGGACAATTTCACCCCTCCACTTT. It encodes CASTSRGTISPLHF.

The V call is TRBV2, the J call TRBJ2-1, with 14 bases that match TRBD2. CDR1 and CDR2 from the germline V gene are SNHLY and FYNNEI. The V segment lost 6 bases and the J segment 5 bases; nucleotides outside the gene matches: 3. The CDR3 spans 15 residues. The CDR3 spells CASSPGLAGDNEQFF. The CDR3 DNA reads as TGTGCCAGCAGCCCGGGACTAGCGGGAGACAATGAGCAGTTCTTC. The full variable domain, with the rest looked up from reference TRBV2 and TRBJ2-1, is EPEVTQTPSHQVTQMGQEVILRCVPISNHLYFYWYRQILGQKVEFLVSFYNNEISEKSEIFDDQFSVERPDGSNFTLKIRSTKLEDSAMYFCASSPGLAGDNEQFFGPGTRLTVL.

The rearrangement uses TRBV10-2 and TRBJ2-7; 8 nucleotides line up with TRBD1. The germline V gene encodes CDR1 WSHSY and CDR2 SAAADI. With V trimmed by 7 bases and J by 7 bases, 6 bases remained unmatched. The CDR3 runs 12 residues. The CDR3, as DNA: TGCGCCAGCACCGGGACAGGCATGGAGCAGTACTTC. It codes for CASTGTGMEQYF.

V and J are TRBV5-6 and TRBJ2-3, with TRBD2 as a possible D gene (6 bases). Per the germline V gene, CDR1 is SGHDT and CDR2 is YYEEEE. V dropped 7 bases and J dropped 2 bases, with 17 bases sitting between them. CDR3 length: 15 amino acids. CDR3 bases: TGTGCCAGCGGCGCATTGGGACTCCTCACAGATACGCAGTATTTT. It is translated as CASGALGLLTDTQYF.

The V call is TRBV15, the J call TRBJ1-5; 7 bases are a match to TRBD1. With 6 bases clipped from V and 4 bases from J, the junction kept 9 bases outside the gene matches. This CDR3 region has 15 residues. Germline V gene lookup returns CDR1 LNHNV and CDR2 YYDKDF (reference sequence). For the CDR3, the DNA is TGTGCCACCAGTGGGAACAGGGGTCCAAATCAGCCCCAGCATTTT. Residues: CATSGNRGPNQPQHF.

The rearrangement joins TRBV5-1 to TRBJ1-1; 10 bases align to TRBD1. The CDR3 covers 17 residues. CDR1 and CDR2 (germline): SGHRS, YFSETQ. The junction had 11 bases not matched to a gene; V was cut back by 5 bases and J by 1 base. The CDR3 spells CASRDMGQGLTNTEAFF. CDR3 bases: TGCGCCAGCAGGGACATGGGACAGGGGTTAACGAACACTGAAGCTTTCTTT.

CDR3 sequence reads: CAISEFENTEAFF. The CDR3 nucleotides are TGTGCCATCAGTGAGTTTGAGAACACTGAAGCTTTCTTT. This chain links TRBV10-3 with TRBJ1-1, with unresolved D. Trimming shortened V by 1 base and J by 1 base, and 4 bases separated the two germline ends. CDR1 is ENHRY, CDR2 SYGVKD, per germline. The CDR3 runs to 13 residues.

J is TRBJ1-2 and V is TRBV6-6; no clear D. Germline CDR1 and CDR2: MNHNY and SVGAGI (reference sequence). Trimming took 3 bases from V and 8 from J, leaving 13 bases between them. This CDR3 is built from 13 residues. The CDR3 reads CASSYAAVVGYTF. CDR3 DNA: TGTGCCAGCAGTTATGCCGCAGTGGTCGGCTACACCTTC.

The chain is built from TRBV28 and TRBJ2-7, with D unresolved. Trimming removed 10 bases from V and 2 bases from J, with 12 bases in between. Germline V gene data show CDR1 as MDHEN and CDR2 as SYDVKM. CDR3 length equals 12 residues. CDR3 in DNA: TGTGCCACTTGTCGGCCACCCTACGAGCAGTACTTC. Translating it yields CATCRPPYEQYF.

This chain's CDR3 is CASSAGQQSNEQFF. CDR3 in DNA: TGCGCCAGCAGCGCCGGTCAACAGAGCAATGAGCAGTTCTTC. V and J are TRBV5-1 and TRBJ2-1; D not certain. The CDR3 extends over 14 amino acids. Germline values: CDR1 SGHRS, CDR2 YFSETQ. V lost 4 bases, J lost 6 bases, and 14 bases lay in between.

This chain links TRBV29-1 with TRBJ1-2; D gene uncertain. The CDR3 sequence is 13 residues long. V lost 6 bases, J lost 1 base, and 12 bases lay in between. Per the germline V gene, CDR1 is SQVTM and CDR2 is ANQGSEA. CDR3 coding DNA: TGCAGCGTCCGATGGGTCGGTAACTATGGCTACACCTTC. This sequence encodes CSVRWVGNYGYTF.

Notes on this clone: Other DNA variants within this sample encode the same CDR3. This chain joins TRBV5-1 and TRBJ2-2; D gene ambiguous. V lost 0 bases, J lost 1 base, and 7 bases lay in between. This CDR3 spans 15 amino acids. From germline, CDR1 is SGHRS and CDR2 YFSETQ. Here the CDR3 DNA reads TGCGCCAGCAGCTTGGGTAGAGGGAACACCGGGGAGCTGTTTTTT. Its protein is CASSLGRGNTGELFF.

The chain combines TRBV6-1 with TRBJ2-7; the match to TRBD1 covers 7 bases. Germline CDR1 and CDR2: MNHNS and SASEGT. The CDR3 loop spans 14 amino acids. J lost 1 base, V lost 2 bases, and 2 bases had no gene match. In DNA, the CDR3 is TGTGCCAGCAGTGAACAGGGGGTTTCCTACGAGCAGTACTTC. This encodes CASSEQGVSYEQYF.